This TCR beta chain was sequenced in a study of T cells in localized non-small cell lung cancer. With 5 bases removed from V and 6 bases from J, the gap between germline ends came to 14 bases. CDR1 is MNHNS, CDR2 SASEGT, per germline. The CDR3 is 13 residues long. Points on this clone: Its cognate antigen is unknown.

The study, taken as a whole, reports: Higher adjacent-lung clonality was associated with shorter survival.

Data came from immunoSEQ multiplex PCR; TCRdb stores just in-frame clones and leaves some out. Here the sample spans around 20,000 clones, roughly nine tenths being singletons. The specimen was peripheral blood, collected before any cancer treatment. The gene calls are TRBV6-1 and TRBJ2-7, with D perhaps matching TRBD1 (6 bases). The TCR originated in a woman aged 40-75 years with stage I lung adenocarcinoma. The CDR3 bases are TGTGCCAGCAGTCCCGGGACAATAACCGAGCAGTACTTC. This encodes CASSPGTITEQYF.